The 19 T cell receptor beta chains reported below all come from one sample, sequenced in a study of spatial heterogeneity in lung cancer (dated by TCRdb to between 2018 and 2021). Explained via the paper, the time point label denotes: sample taken at primary tumor resection. Whole RNA extracted from tumor and nontumor lung tissue, or from cryopreserved PBMC samples, was used for TCR sequencing without cell sorting. Receptors were amplified or captured by 5' RACE. The run used a NextSeq 500. TCRdb ran its own pipeline on the public reads, namely fastp trimming at Q25 and MiXCR clone calling, and kept in-frame beta chains. Every CDR3 protein is listed once, alongside the most common genes and DNA of its rows. This sample has some 8,900 distinct CDR3 sequences in its table, and about 4.6% of those were observed once. The ten largest make up around 28% of the sample. The sequences come from PBMCs, collected at surgery. These receptors all stem from a male donor with early-stage non-small cell lung cancer.

This clonotype qualifies as medium-sized. Since it is a stray read in a library aimed at alpha chains, this beta chain has a size that is not meaningful. V usage is TRBV7-9 and J usage is TRBJ1-1, with a possible D match to TRBD1 (6 bases). Germline V CDR1 and CDR2: SEHNR, FQNEAQ (reference sequence). The ends were cut back, 2 bases at V and 6 bases at J, with 10 bases in the middle. The CDR3 spans 13 residues. The CDR3, as DNA: TGTGCCAGCAGCTTACAACAGGGCGCTGAAGCTTTCTTT. It is translated as CASSLQQGAEAFF.

This clonotype was observed many times. This beta chain appears as a stray read in a library generated for alpha chains; its size is not informative. The genes are TRBV12-3 or TRBV12-4 and TRBJ2-3; no firm D call. The CDR3 covers 13 residues. Trimming removed 2 bases from V and 5 bases from J, with 8 bases in between. As DNA, the CDR3 is TGTGCCAGCAGTTTATCCTGGGGAGATACGCAGTATTTT. This codes for CASSLSWGDTQYF.

This clonotype is medium-sized within its sample. The library was prepared for alpha chains; this beta chain is a stray read, so its frequency means little. This sequence joins TRBV28 and TRBJ2-4, with TRBD1 matching over 10 bases. CDR1 and CDR2 from the germline V gene are MDHEN and SYDVKM. V was clipped by 5 bases and J by 1 base; unmatched bases: 14. The CDR3 has 19 amino acids. Written as DNA, the CDR3 is TGTGCCAGCAGTATCCTCGGGACAGGGGCCCGCCTGGCCAAAAACATTCAGTACTTC. As protein: CASSILGTGARLAKNIQYF. The full variable domain, in which reference TRBV28 and TRBJ2-4 provide the parts outside the CDR3, is DVKVTQSSRYLVKRTGEKVFLECVQDMDHENMFWYRQDPGLGLRLIYFSYDVKMKEKGDIPEGYSVSREKKERFSLILESASTNQTSMYLCASSILGTGARLAKNIQYFGAGTRLSVL.

By sample share, this clonotype is medium-sized (0.01 to 0.1%). Little can be read into the size of this beta chain, an off-target read in a library designed for alpha chains. The chain joins TRBV28 to TRBJ2-1, with D maybe TRBD1 (5 bases). This CDR3 is 13 amino acids long. V lost 2 bases and J lost 8, with 10 bases in between. Germline loops: CDR1 MDHEN, CDR2 SYDVKM. CDR3 loop: CASSLIPGYEQFF. CDR3 bases: TGTGCCAGCAGTTTAATCCCAGGGTATGAGCAGTTCTTC.

There are many counts of this clonotype. For a library built for alpha chains, this beta chain is a stray read; little rests on its size. V gene TRBV5-1 combines with J gene TRBJ2-7; TRBD2 aligns across 7 bases. The J segment lost 5 bases and the V segment lost 2 bases, leaving 7 bases of the junction unmatched. This CDR3 region has 14 residues. CDR1 is SGHRS, CDR2 YFSETQ, per germline. Here the CDR3 DNA reads TGCGCCAGCAGCTTCACGGGGACTACGGACGAGCAGTACTTC. Translated: CASSFTGTTDEQYF. Full variable domain (rest looked up from reference TRBV5-1 and TRBJ2-7): KAGVTQTPRYLIKTRGQQVTLSCSPISGHRSVSWYQQTPGQGLQFLFEYFSETQRNKGNFPGRFSGRQFSNSRSEMNVSTLELGDSALYLCASSFTGTTDEQYFGPGTRLTVT.

Details on this clonotype: Because the library targeted alpha chains, this beta chain is an off-target read whose size means little. V and J are TRBV5-1 and TRBJ1-1; no firm D call. Germline lookup yields CDR1 SGHRS and CDR2 YFSETQ. The V gene lost 0 bases and the J gene lost 0 bases, with 9 bases spanning the gap. The CDR3 consists of 15 residues. CDR3 DNA sequence: TGCGCCAGCAGCTTGGAAGGAGCCATGAACACTGAAGCTTTCTTT. Encoded protein: CASSLEGAMNTEAFF.

A few counts support this clonotype. This may stem from a read error, because a much larger clone lies one nucleotide away. This beta chain is an off-target read within a library intended for alpha chains, so its frequency means little. The chain couples TRBV10-3 to TRBJ2-1; 11 nucleotides line up with TRBD2. This CDR3 is 16 amino acids long. Germline lookup yields CDR1 ENHRY and CDR2 SYGVKD. CDR3 sequence reads: CVITKGLADPYNEQFF. The CDR3 DNA reads as TGTGTCATCACCAAGGGACTAGCGGATCCATACAATGAGCAGTTCTTC.

Ten or more counts support this clonotype. This beta chain represents an off-target read in a library built for alpha chains; its size is of limited meaning. The J gene is TRBJ2-1, the V gene TRBV20-1; weak D call: TRBD2 (5 bases). Germline V gives CDR1 DFQATT, CDR2 SNEGSKA (reference sequence). The length of the CDR3 is 14 residues. The ends were cut back, 3 bases at V and 5 bases at J, with 14 bases in the middle. The CDR3 DNA reads as TGCAGTGCTAGGGACTGGAGAAATAACAATGAGCAGTTCTTC. Translation gives CSARDWRNNNEQFF.

This clonotype was observed many times. One end of the junction fails to match germline, which may point to a read error. Because this beta chain is a stray read in a library intended to capture alpha chains, its abundance should not be given much weight. V gene TRBV2 combines with J gene TRBJ2-3; 7 nucleotides align to TRBD2. The CDR3 length is 16 residues. Per germline, CDR1 SNHLY and CDR2 FYNNEI. The CDR3 DNA sequence: TGTGCCAGCAGTAAAGCTACGGGGGGAGGCTTCGGTACGCAGTATTTT. Its protein product is CASSKATGGGFGTQYF.

There are many counts of this clonotype. This beta chain is an off-target read within a library intended for alpha chains, so its frequency means little. The chain employs TRBV4-1 and TRBJ2-3, with 13 positions matching TRBD2. This CDR3 comprises 18 residues. Trimming removed 5 bases from V and 4 bases from J; junction bases left unmatched: 12. The germline CDR1 and CDR2 sequences are MGHRA and YSYEKL. CDR3 protein: CASSSPLAGGPFADTQYF. The CDR3 DNA reads as TGCGCCAGCAGCTCTCCACTAGCGGGGGGGCCATTTGCAGATACGCAGTATTTT.

This clonotype has a handful of counts. Within a library made for alpha chains, this beta chain is off target, and its count is uninformative. The chain carries TRBV5-1 and TRBJ2-2; the D gene is possibly TRBD1 (5 bases). The CDR3 extends over 19 amino acids. Germline CDR1 SGHRS, CDR2 YFSETQ. Trimming took off 6 bases at V and 1 base at J, with 25 bases between the two ends. CDR3 loop: CASIPRWQGQLLNTGELFF. The CDR3 DNA sequence: TGCGCCAGCATCCCCCGTTGGCAGGGCCAACTACTGAACACCGGGGAGCTGTTTTTT.

This clonotype was counted many times. As an off-target read in a library built for alpha chains, this beta chain has a frequency of little significance. The chain combines TRBV27 with TRBJ1-5, with TRBD1 matching 7 bases. The CDR3 is 16 residues long. CDR1 MNHEY and CDR2 SMNVEV come from the germline V gene (reference sequence). J was trimmed by 2 bases and V by 7 bases; bases with no gene match: 11. The CDR3: CASTPAGGFGNQPQHF. In nucleotides, the CDR3 is TGTGCCAGCACCCCCGCAGGGGGTTTCGGCAATCAGCCCCAGCATTTT.

The table lists this clonotype with many counts. With the library built for alpha chains, this beta chain is off target and its frequency is not meaningful. This chain uses TRBV27 with TRBJ1-4; D is possibly TRBD1 (6 bases). Per germline, CDR1 MNHEY and CDR2 SMNVEV (reference sequence). CDR3 length: 14 amino acids. V shed 5 bases and J shed 7 bases, with 14 bases lying between them. CDR3 in DNA: TGTGCCAGCAGTGGGGCAGGGGTTGGTGAAAAACTGTTTTTT. This codes for CASSGAGVGEKLFF.

As for this clonotype: Being off target in a library aimed at alpha chains, this beta chain has a size of little meaning. The chain uses TRBV23-1 and TRBJ2-2; TRBD2 aligns across 13 bases. TRBV23-1 is marked as an open reading frame, function uncertain. V gave up 8 bases and J gave up 1 base; unmatched junction bases: 10. This CDR3 has 18 amino acids. The CDR3 DNA follows: TGCGCCAGCGGGATTGGACTAGCGGGGGTCAAGAACACCGGGGAGCTGTTTTTT. It specifies CASGIGLAGVKNTGELFF.

A word on this clonotype: Since it is a stray read in a library aimed at alpha chains, this beta chain has a size that is not meaningful. The rearrangement links TRBV20-1 to TRBJ2-1; D is unresolved. Germline assignment: CDR1 DFQATT and CDR2 SNEGSKA (reference sequence). The CDR3 extends over 15 amino acids. Trimming removed 6 bases at V and 2 bases at J, with 17 bases between. The CDR3 is CSAITAGVTYNEQFF. CDR3 in DNA: TGCAGTGCCATCACGGCAGGCGTTACCTACAATGAGCAGTTCTTC.

In its sample, this clonotype was seen many times. This beta chain was picked up by a library intended for alpha chains and is off target, so its count carries little meaning. The CDR3, as DNA: TGTGCCAGCAGTCCCTGGGGACAGGGGTATTCCGGCACTGAAGCTTTCTTT. It translates to CASSPWGQGYSGTEAFF. The chain employs TRBV6-2 or TRBV6-3 and TRBJ1-1; TRBD1 aligns across 10 bases. J gave up 4 bases and V 5 bases, and 13 bases lay outside the gene matches. The germline V gene has CDR1 MNHEY and CDR2 SVGEGT. This CDR3 is 17 amino acids long.

This clonotype was observed at least ten times. The junction does not match germline at one end; this may be a read error. This beta chain is off target for a library built for alpha chains, so its abundance means little. This chain connects TRBV6-1 to TRBJ1-1, with D maybe TRBD1 (6 bases). This CDR3 comprises 12 residues. Germline lookup yields CDR1 MNHNS and CDR2 SASEGT. CDR3 amino acids: CASRRGNAEAFF. The CDR3 DNA follows: TGTGCCAGCAGGAGGGGGAACGCTGAAGCTTTCTTT.

This clonotype was observed at least ten times. This beta chain came through as a stray read in a library set up for alpha chains, and its size says little. The rearrangement joins TRBV5-5 to TRBJ2-3; 11 positions agree with TRBD2. V trimming: 1 base; J trimming: 0 bases; junction bases outside the gene matches: 10. Germline CDR1 is SGHKS and CDR2 is YYEKEE (reference sequence). The CDR3 sequence is 19 residues long. The CDR3 reads CASSLWGSGGALSTDTQYF. The CDR3 DNA follows: TGTGCCAGCAGCTTGTGGGGTAGCGGGGGGGCCCTTAGCACAGATACGCAGTATTTT.

In this sample, this clonotype turned up a few times. Because the library targeted alpha chains, this beta chain is an off-target read whose size means little. The rearrangement uses TRBV7-2 and TRBJ1-2; no definite D call. Trimming removed 0 bases from V and 5 bases from J, with 10 bases in between. This CDR3 comprises 14 residues. Germline V gene lookup returns CDR1 SGHTA and CDR2 FQGNSA. The CDR3: CASSLAQSAYGYTF. Written as DNA, the CDR3 is TGTGCCAGCAGCTTAGCGCAGTCCGCTTATGGCTACACCTTC.